The TCR beta chain described here comes from a study of blood T cell repertoires in COVID-19. Patients in Seattle were enrolled during active infection, then followed longitudinally. Sequencing used immunoSEQ multiplex PCR; TCRdb keeps in-frame clones, though not all of them. The sample comprises 100,000 to 150,000 clones, over 75% of which are singletons, and about a sixth rests with the top ten. CDR1 is SGHDT, CDR2 YYEEEE, per germline. The CDR3 runs 15 residues. V was trimmed by 4 bases and J by 3 bases, leaving 16 bases between them. The chain has TRBV5-6 and TRBJ1-1; D unresolved. The sequenced sample was peripheral blood. This receptor was identified in a man aged 25-45 years with COVID-19, enrolled during active disease. CDR3 region: CASSTQRRFDTEAFF. CDR3 sequence (DNA): TGTGCCAGCAGCACCCAACGGAGGTTCGACACTGAAGCTTTCTTT.